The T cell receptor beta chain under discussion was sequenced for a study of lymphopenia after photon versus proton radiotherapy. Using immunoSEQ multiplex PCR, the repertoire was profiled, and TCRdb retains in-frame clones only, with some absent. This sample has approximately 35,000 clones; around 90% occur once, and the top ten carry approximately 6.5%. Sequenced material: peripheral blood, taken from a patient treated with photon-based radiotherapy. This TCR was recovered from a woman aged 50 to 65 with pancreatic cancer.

The CDR3 protein is CAISATAGTGVYEKLFF. The CDR3 bases are TGTGCCATCAGTGCTACGGCCGGGACAGGGGTTTACGAAAAACTGTTTTTT. The chain recombines TRBV10-3 with TRBJ1-4; 10 bases are shared with TRBD1. With V trimmed by 4 bases and J by 8 bases, 13 bases remained unmatched. The CDR3 totals 17 residues. Germline-derived CDR1 and CDR2 are ENHRY and SYGVKD.